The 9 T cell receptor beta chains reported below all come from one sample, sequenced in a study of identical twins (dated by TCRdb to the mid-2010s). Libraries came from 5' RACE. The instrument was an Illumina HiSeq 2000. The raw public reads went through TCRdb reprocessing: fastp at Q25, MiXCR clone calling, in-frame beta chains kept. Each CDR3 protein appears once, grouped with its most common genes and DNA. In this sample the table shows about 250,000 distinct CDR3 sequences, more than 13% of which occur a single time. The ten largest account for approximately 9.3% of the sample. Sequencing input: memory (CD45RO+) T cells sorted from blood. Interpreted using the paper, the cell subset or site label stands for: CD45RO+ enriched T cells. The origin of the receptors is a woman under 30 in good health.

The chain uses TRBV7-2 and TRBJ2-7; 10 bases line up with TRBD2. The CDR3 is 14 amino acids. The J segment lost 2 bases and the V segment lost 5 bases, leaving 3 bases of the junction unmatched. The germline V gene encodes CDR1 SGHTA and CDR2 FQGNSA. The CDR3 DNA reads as TGTGCCAGCAGCCTACTAGCGGGAACCTACGAGCAGTACTTC. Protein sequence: CASSLLAGTYEQYF.

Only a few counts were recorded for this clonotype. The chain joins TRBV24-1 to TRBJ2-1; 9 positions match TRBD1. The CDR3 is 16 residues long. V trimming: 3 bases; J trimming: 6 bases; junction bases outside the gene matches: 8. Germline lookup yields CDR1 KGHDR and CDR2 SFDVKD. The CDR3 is CATSDADRGSLNEQFF. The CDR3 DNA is TGTGCCACCAGTGATGCCGACAGGGGGAGTCTCAATGAGCAGTTCTTC.

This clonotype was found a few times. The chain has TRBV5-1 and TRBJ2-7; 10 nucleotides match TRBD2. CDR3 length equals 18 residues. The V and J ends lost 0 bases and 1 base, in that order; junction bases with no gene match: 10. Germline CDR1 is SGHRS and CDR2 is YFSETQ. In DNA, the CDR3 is TGCGCCAGCAGCTTGGCGGTGCTAGCGGGGGCAAAATCCTACGAGCAGTACTTC. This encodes CASSLAVLAGAKSYEQYF.

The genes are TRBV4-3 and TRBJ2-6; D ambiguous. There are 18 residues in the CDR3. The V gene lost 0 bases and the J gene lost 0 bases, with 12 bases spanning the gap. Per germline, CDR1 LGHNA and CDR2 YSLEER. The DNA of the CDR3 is TGCGCCAGCAGCCAAGATAATGGCCGATACTCTGGGGCCAACGTCCTGACTTTC. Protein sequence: CASSQDNGRYSGANVLTF.

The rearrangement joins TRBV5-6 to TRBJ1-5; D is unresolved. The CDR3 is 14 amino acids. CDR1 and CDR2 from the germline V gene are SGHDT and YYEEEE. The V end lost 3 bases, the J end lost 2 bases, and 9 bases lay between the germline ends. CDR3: CASSYQSGNQPQHF. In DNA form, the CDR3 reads TGTGCCAGCAGCTATCAGAGTGGCAATCAGCCCCAGCATTTT.

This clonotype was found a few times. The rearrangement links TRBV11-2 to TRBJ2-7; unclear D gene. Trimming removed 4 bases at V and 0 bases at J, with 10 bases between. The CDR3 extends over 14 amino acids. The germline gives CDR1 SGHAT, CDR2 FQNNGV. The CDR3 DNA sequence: TGTGCCAGCAGCTCTCGTCTGAGCTCCTACGAGCAGTACTTC. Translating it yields CASSSRLSSYEQYF.

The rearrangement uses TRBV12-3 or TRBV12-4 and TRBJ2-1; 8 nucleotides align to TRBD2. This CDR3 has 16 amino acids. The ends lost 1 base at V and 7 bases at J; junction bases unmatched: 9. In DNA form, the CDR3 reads TGTGCCAGCAGTTTAGTGAGCGGGAGAGCGGGAAATGAGCAGTTCTTC. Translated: CASSLVSGRAGNEQFF.

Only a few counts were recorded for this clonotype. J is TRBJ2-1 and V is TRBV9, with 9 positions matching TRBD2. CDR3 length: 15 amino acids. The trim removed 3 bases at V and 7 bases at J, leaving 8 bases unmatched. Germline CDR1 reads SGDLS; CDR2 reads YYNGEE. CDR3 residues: CASSAYGTSSNEQFF. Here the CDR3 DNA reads TGTGCCAGCAGCGCCTACGGGACTAGCTCTAATGAGCAGTTCTTC.

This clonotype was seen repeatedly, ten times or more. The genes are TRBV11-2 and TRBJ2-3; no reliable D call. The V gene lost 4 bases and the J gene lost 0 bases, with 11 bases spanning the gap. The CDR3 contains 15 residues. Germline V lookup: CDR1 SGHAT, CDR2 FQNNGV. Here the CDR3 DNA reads TGTGCCAGCAGCTACTTAACGGCTAGCACAGATACGCAGTATTTT. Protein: CASSYLTASTDTQYF.